A single sample is the source of the 25 T cell receptor beta chains below, sequenced in a study of T cells in localized non-small cell lung cancer. Here immunoSEQ multiplex PCR was the method, and the copy in TCRdb shows in-frame clones only, minus some. The sample has roughly 48,000 clones, approximately 75% seen once. Sample: peripheral blood, taken before any cancer treatment. The origin of the receptors is a man aged 40 to 70 with stage I squamous cell lung carcinoma.

J is TRBJ2-2 and V is TRBV2, with D tentatively TRBD1 (8 bases). CDR3 length equals 17 residues. Germline V lookup: CDR1 SNHLY, CDR2 FYNNEI. V lost 6 bases, J lost 5 bases, and 22 bases lay in between. The CDR3 region has the DNA TGTGCCAGCAGACCTTCCCCTGGACAGGGAGGGACCGGGGAGCTGTTTTTT. Translating gives CASRPSPGQGGTGELFF.

This clone was detected only once. The chain employs TRBV9 and TRBJ1-6, with 10 bases matching TRBD1. Germline-derived CDR1 and CDR2 are SGDLS and YYNGEE. This CDR3 region has 13 residues. V lost 5 bases, J lost 12 bases, and 5 bases stayed unmatched. The CDR3, as DNA: TGTGCCAGCAGGGGGACAGGGGTACTACCCCTCCACTTT. This gives the protein CASRGTGVLPLHF.

This clone rates as medium-sized. V is TRBV9 and J is TRBJ2-3; 7 bases line up with TRBD1. V lost 4 bases to trimming and J lost 3 bases; unmatched junction nucleotides: 5. This CDR3 has 14 residues. Germline CDR1 SGDLS, CDR2 YYNGEE. CDR3 sequence reads: CASSTGVRTDTQYF. The CDR3 DNA is TGTGCCAGCAGCACAGGGGTGAGAACAGATACGCAGTATTTT.

By proportion, this clone is medium-sized. V usage is TRBV4-3 and J usage is TRBJ1-2; the D is unclear. V was clipped by 0 bases and J by 2 bases, with 13 bases between them. This CDR3 has 16 amino acids. The germline V gene has CDR1 LGHNA and CDR2 YSLEER. The CDR3 nucleotides read TGCGCCAGCAGCCAAGAGGGTGGGTACACCAACTATGGCTACACCTTC. Translated, it gives CASSQEGGYTNYGYTF.

The CDR3 protein is CASSLDLKANYGYTF. CDR3 DNA sequence: TGTGCCAGCAGCTTAGATCTCAAAGCTAACTATGGCTACACCTTC. The chain has TRBV11-2 and TRBJ1-2; the D is unclear. Germline CDR1 and CDR2: SGHAT and FQNNGV. There are 15 residues in the CDR3. Deletions cut 0 bases from V and 0 bases from J, with 8 bases between.

The J gene is TRBJ1-2, the V gene TRBV28; TRBD1 matches 9 bases. The junction had 7 bases not matched to a gene; V was cut back by 5 bases and J by 0 bases. In germline, CDR1 is MDHEN, CDR2 SYDVKM. This CDR3 has 16 amino acids. CDR3 sequence reads: CASSAGTGFTNYGYTF. The CDR3 DNA is TGTGCCAGCAGTGCCGGGACAGGGTTTACTAACTATGGCTACACCTTC.

This clone was counted between two and nine times. CDR3 residues: CASSLRRSSGYTF. The CDR3 DNA reads as TGTGCCAGCAGCTTACGGAGATCGTCTGGCTACACCTTC. The chain links TRBV11-1 to TRBJ1-2; D unclear. The CDR3 runs 13 residues. Germline V gene lookup returns CDR1 SGHAT and CDR2 FQDESV (reference sequence). The ends were cut back, 2 bases at V and 7 bases at J, with 11 bases in the middle.

V usage is TRBV13 and J usage is TRBJ1-2, with 9 bases fitting TRBD1. Trimming cost V 7 bases and J 8 bases; bases outside gene matches: 14. Germline values: CDR1 PRHDT, CDR2 FYEKMQ (reference sequence). This CDR3 comprises 15 residues. The CDR3 DNA is TGTGCCAGCATTCCTAGGGGGGACAGGGCTAGGGGCTACACCTTC. Its protein is CASIPRGDRARGYTF. The entire variable domain, with the rest obtained from reference TRBV13 and TRBJ1-2, is as follows: AAGVIQSPRHLIKEKRETATLKCYPIPRHDTVYWYQQGPGQDPQFLISFYEKMQSDKGSIPDRFSAQQFSDYHSELNMSSLELGDSALYFCASIPRGDRARGYTFGSGTRLTVV.

In DNA form, the CDR3 reads TGCAGCGTTGAATGGTTGCACAGCCTCCAAGAGACCCAGTACTTC. It codes for CSVEWLHSLQETQYF. This sequence joins TRBV29-1 and TRBJ2-5; D is uncertain. V dropped 2 bases and J dropped 1 base, with 14 bases sitting between them. The CDR3 consists of 15 residues. Germline CDR1 SQVTM, CDR2 ANQGSEA. Full variable domain (remainder filled in from reference TRBV29-1 and TRBJ2-5): SAVISQKPSRDICQRGTSLTIQCQVDSQVTMMFWYRQQPGQSLTLIATANQGSEATYESGFVIDKFPISRPNLTFSTLTVSNMSPEDSSIYLCSVEWLHSLQETQYFGPGTRLLVL.

The CDR3 nucleotides read TGTGCCAGCAGTTACTCACCCACCTCTCTGGAATCTTTCTTT. This gives the protein CASSYSPTSLESFF. The chain links TRBV6-5 to TRBJ1-1; D not resolved. The CDR3 totals 14 residues. The V and J ends lost 0 bases and 12 bases respectively, with 17 bases between them. CDR1 and CDR2 (germline): MNHEY, SVGAGI.

This CDR3 reads CASSQDPNTEAFF. In DNA, the CDR3 is TGTGCCAGCAGCCAAGATCCGAACACTGAAGCTTTCTTT. The chain uses TRBV4-2 and TRBJ1-1; D is undetermined. Trimming took 0 bases from V and 1 from J, leaving 3 bases between them. Germline-derived CDR1 and CDR2 are LGHNA and YNFKEQ. CDR3 size: 13 residues.

V usage is TRBV4-3 and J usage is TRBJ1-2; D call uncertain. The ends were cut back, 0 bases at V and 4 bases at J, with 6 bases in the middle. Germline V gene sequence: CDR1 LGHNA, CDR2 YSLEER. This CDR3 contains 13 residues. The CDR3 bases are TGCGCCAGCAGCCAAGATAAAGGCTATGGCTACACCTTC. Protein: CASSQDKGYGYTF.

The gene calls are TRBV7-2 and TRBJ2-1, with a weak D call TRBD2 (5 bases). CDR1 SGHTA and CDR2 FQGNSA come from the germline V gene. CDR3 size: 11 residues. The V end lost 3 bases, the J end lost 10 bases, and 7 bases lay between the germline ends. In nucleotides, the CDR3 is TGTGCCAGCAGCTTGGACTCGGAGCAGTTCTTC. Translated, it gives CASSLDSEQFF. The full variable domain, its missing parts supplied by reference TRBV7-2 and TRBJ2-1, is GAGVSQSPSNKVTEKGKDVELRCDPISGHTALYWYRQSLGQGLEFLIYFQGNSAPDKSGLPSDRFSAERTGGSVSTLTIQRTQQEDSAVYLCASSLDSEQFFGPGTRLTVL.

This clone has just a few counts. The gene calls are TRBV6-4 and TRBJ2-5, with D possibly TRBD2 on 5 matching bases. Germline lookup yields CDR1 MRHNA and CDR2 SNTAGT. Trimming pared 3 bases from V and 7 bases from J, leaving 12 bases between. The CDR3 consists of 13 residues. The CDR3 sequence is CASSESSKGTQYF. The CDR3 nucleotides are TGTGCCAGCAGTGAGTCTAGCAAGGGGACCCAGTACTTC.

The rearrangement uses TRBV6-6 and TRBJ1-1; no clear D gene. CDR3 length: 14 residues. With 0 bases removed from V and 5 bases from J, the gap between germline ends came to 10 bases. CDR1 and CDR2 from the germline V gene are MNHNY and SVGAGI (reference sequence). The CDR3 DNA follows: TGTGCCAGCAGTTACTCGATCCGGGAGACTGAAGCTTTCTTT. As protein: CASSYSIRETEAFF.

The rearrangement joins TRBV7-8 to TRBJ1-1; possible D gene TRBD1, 5 bases. This CDR3 contains 12 residues. The germline gives CDR1 SGHVS, CDR2 FQNEAQ. Trimming stripped 1 base from V and 8 bases from J, with 8 bases between. The CDR3 spells CASSLGGVEAFF. In DNA form, the CDR3 reads TGTGCCAGCAGCTTAGGGGGGGTAGAAGCTTTCTTT.

The chain employs TRBV18 and TRBJ2-1, with TRBD2 matching over 11 bases. This CDR3 comprises 16 residues. With V trimmed by 3 bases and J by 5 bases, 6 bases remained unmatched. Germline CDR1 and CDR2: KGHSH and LQKENI. CDR3 sequence reads: CASSPPSGGRHNEQFF. CDR3 coding DNA: TGTGCCAGCTCACCCCCTAGCGGGGGGCGACACAATGAGCAGTTCTTC.

In its sample, this clone was seen a few times. The rearrangement joins TRBV11-2 to TRBJ2-5; 8 bases are a match to TRBD2. The CDR3 has 16 amino acids. The V gene end was trimmed by 5 bases and the J gene end by 5 bases; junction bases not matched to a gene: 13. Germline assignment: CDR1 SGHAT and CDR2 FQNNGV. This chain's CDR3 is CASSLVVRGARETQYF. CDR3 coding DNA: TGTGCCAGCAGCCTGGTCGTGCGGGGGGCCCGGGAGACCCAGTACTTC.

The rearrangement links TRBV6-5 to TRBJ2-7; TRBD1 agrees at 8 bases. CDR1 is MNHEY and CDR2 is SVGAGI in the germline V gene. The trim removed 2 bases at V and 6 bases at J, leaving 0 bases unmatched. The length of the CDR3 is 12 residues. The CDR3 loop reads CASSYDRGEQYF. The DNA for the CDR3 is TGTGCCAGCAGTTACGACAGGGGCGAGCAGTACTTC.

The V gene is TRBV2, the J gene TRBJ2-7, with no clear D. Germline V gives CDR1 SNHLY, CDR2 FYNNEI. This CDR3 has 14 residues. With 6 bases removed from V and 6 bases from J, the gap between germline ends came to 18 bases. The CDR3 sequence: CASRHRASPGEQYF. In DNA, the CDR3 is TGTGCCAGCAGGCACCGGGCTTCCCCGGGCGAGCAGTACTTC. The full variable domain, completed using reference TRBV2 and TRBJ2-7, is EPEVTQTPSHQVTQMGQEVILRCVPISNHLYFYWYRQILGQKVEFLVSFYNNEISEKSEIFDDQFSVERPDGSNFTLKIRSTKLEDSAMYFCASRHRASPGEQYFGPGTRLTVT.

The genes are TRBV19 and TRBJ2-7, with D possibly TRBD2 on 6 matching bases. V was pared by 7 bases and J by 4 bases, with 20 bases between. The V gene's germline CDR1 is LNHDA and CDR2 SQIVND (reference sequence). The CDR3 totals 15 residues. The CDR3 nucleotides are TGTGCCAGTAACTCCCCGACGGAGGGGATTTACGAGCAGTACTTC. This encodes CASNSPTEGIYEQYF.

This clone has a handful of counts. The chain links TRBV4-1 to TRBJ2-5; 7 bases line up with TRBD2. The J segment lost 4 bases and the V segment lost 4 bases, leaving 12 bases of the junction unmatched. There are 16 residues in the CDR3. In germline, CDR1 is MGHRA, CDR2 YSYEKL. This CDR3 reads CASSRTSASTGETQYF. The CDR3 DNA reads as TGCGCCAGCAGCCGAACTAGCGCCTCGACGGGAGAGACCCAGTACTTC.

The genes are TRBV28 and TRBJ2-7; 10 bases match TRBD1. With V trimmed by 3 bases and J by 1 base, 6 bases remained unmatched. Germline loops: CDR1 MDHEN, CDR2 SYDVKM. The CDR3 extends over 16 amino acids. As DNA, the CDR3 is TGTGCCAGCAGTTTTTCACCGGGACAGGGGTCCTACGAGCAGTACTTC. This translates into CASSFSPGQGSYEQYF. The full variable domain, completed using reference TRBV28 and TRBJ2-7, is DVKVTQSSRYLVKRTGEKVFLECVQDMDHENMFWYRQDPGLGLRLIYFSYDVKMKEKGDIPEGYSVSREKKERFSLILESASTNQTSMYLCASSFSPGQGSYEQYFGPGTRLTVT.

The rearrangement links TRBV7-9 to TRBJ1-1, with D perhaps matching TRBD1 (6 bases). The germline gives CDR1 SEHNR, CDR2 FQNEAQ (reference sequence). The V end was cut by 8 bases, the J end by 5 bases, with 12 bases between. The CDR3 consists of 12 residues. This CDR3 is CASGGADTEAFF. CDR3 nucleotide sequence: TGTGCCAGCGGGGGGGCGGATACTGAAGCTTTCTTT. Supplemented by reference TRBV7-9 and TRBJ1-1, the full variable domain reads DTGVSQNPRHKITKRGQNVTFRCDPISEHNRLYWYRQTLGQGPEFLTYFQNEAQLEKSRLLSDRFSAERPKGSFSTLEIQRTEQGDSAMYLCASGGADTEAFFGQGTRLTVV.

The V and J genes are TRBV11-2 and TRBJ1-1; D perhaps matches TRBD1 (5 bases). Deletions cut 5 bases from V and 7 bases from J, with 17 bases between. Germline CDR1 and CDR2: SGHAT and FQNNGV. The CDR3 is made up of 14 amino acids. The chain's CDR3 is CASSDHQGSREAFF. The CDR3 region has the DNA TGTGCCAGCAGCGATCACCAGGGATCCCGTGAAGCTTTCTTT.